Described below is a single T cell receptor (beta chain) sequence and its context. With 4 bases removed from V and 2 bases from J, the gap between germline ends came to 8 bases. CDR3 length equals 14 residues. Germline CDR1 and CDR2: MNHEY and SMNVEV (reference sequence). The sample belongs to a study of shared clonotypes between healthy human individuals. Method: immunoSEQ multiplex PCR; TCRdb's copy keeps in-frame clones and lacks some. The sample consists of under 150,000 clones, around two thirds of them appearing once. Material: memory CD8+ T cells sorted from blood. Subset in this sample: CD45RO+ cells pooled with CCR7-negative TemRA cells. J is TRBJ2-2 and V is TRBV27; possible D gene TRBD2, 6 bases. This TCR derives from a woman in her twenties or thirties in good health. The CDR3 nucleotides read TGTGCCAGCAGTTCGGGAGCTAACACCGGGGAGCTGTTTTTT. This codes for CASSSGANTGELFF.